The rows below give T cell receptor beta chains drawn from one sample of a study of T-cell reconstitution after alpha-beta-depleted transplantation in children. TCRdb recomputed calls from the PCR reads with MiXCR, one row per CDR3 protein. The sample holds some 500,000 distinct CDR3 sequences; approximately 32% are singletons and the top ten take 2% to 2.5%. Sample: PBMCs from the stem cell graft donor, taken from the stem cell graft. The receptors were sampled from a human donor who donated a stem cell graft to a child with aplastic anemia. Each CDR3 is given with its conserved first and last residue. The order of the fields is CDR3 DNA, CDR3 protein, clone size, V gene, D gene, J gene. The D gene is left open where the match is weak. Clone size is given for some rows only: seen once, a few or many times, or a class if the clone is expanded.

TGCAGCGTTGAAGCCACAGGGTATGGCTACACCTTC CSVEATGYGYTF few TRBV29-1 . TRBJ1-2
TGTGCCACCAGTCCGGCAGGGACAGGGGGCCACGAGCAGTACTTC CATSPAGTGGHEQYF . TRBV24-1 TRBD1 TRBJ2-7
TGTGCCAGCAGTGACACGGCTAGTTACACAGATACGCAGTATTTT CASSDTASYTDTQYF few TRBV6-4 . TRBJ2-3
TGTGCCAGCAGTCCCAGCCCGGGAGCCCATCAGCCCCAGCATTTT CASSPSPGAHQPQHF once TRBV6-7 . TRBJ1-5
TGTGCCAGCAGCTACGGAGGGACAGGGAAAGGCTACACCTTC CASSYGGTGKGYTF many TRBV6-5 TRBD1 TRBJ1-2
TGTGCCAGCAGTGGGGCCAGCCCCTACGAGCAGTACTTC CASSGASPYEQYF . TRBV6-6 . TRBJ2-7
TGTGCCAGCAGTGGAGGGACAGCTGAAGCTTTCTTT CASSGGTAEAFF . TRBV6-1 TRBD1 TRBJ1-1
TGTGCCACCAGCAGACTGGGCGCCTTGACCCAGCATTTT CATSRLGALTQHF . TRBV15 . TRBJ1-5
TGTGCCAGCAGTTACCACAGGGGCGGGGAGACCCAGTACTTC CASSYHRGGETQYF . TRBV28 TRBD1 TRBJ2-5
TGTGCCAGCAGCTTAGGGACGGCCACCCAAGAGACCCAGTACTTC CASSLGTATQETQYF few TRBV5-5 . TRBJ2-5
TGTGCCAGCTCAATCTCCAGAGAAGAGACCCAGTACTTC CASSISREETQYF . TRBV18 . TRBJ2-5
TGCGCCAGCAGCCCGGCGGGAGGATGGGGAGAGACCCAGTACTTC CASSPAGGWGETQYF few TRBV5-1 TRBD2 TRBJ2-5
TGCAGTGCTAGAGCGGCGGGAGGTTACACAGATACGCAGTATTTT CSARAAGGYTDTQYF . TRBV20-1 TRBD2 TRBJ2-3
TGCAGTGCCCGAGGACAGGGCTGGCCTGAAGCTTTCTTT CSARGQGWPEAFF few TRBV20-1 TRBD1 TRBJ1-1
TGTGCCAGCAGTTTATCCGCCCTCGGCTACGAGCAGTACTTC CASSLSALGYEQYF . TRBV28 . TRBJ2-7
TGCAGTGCTAGCTTACTAGCGGGGATTACAGATACGCAGTATTTT CSASLLAGITDTQYF few TRBV20-1 TRBD2 TRBJ2-3
TGTGCCAGCAGTTTGGTGGTTTACAATGAGCAGTTCTTC CASSLVVYNEQFF few TRBV12-3/TRBV12-4 . TRBJ2-1
TGTGCCTGGAGTCGTTTTCAGGTCGCCCCCTACAATGAGCAGTTCTTC CAWSRFQVAPYNEQFF few TRBV30 . TRBJ2-1
TGTGCCAGCAGAACCCAAGGGACAGGGACGGGGGAAAAACTGTTTTTT CASRTQGTGTGEKLFF . TRBV11-2 TRBD1 TRBJ1-4
TGTGCCAGCAGTTACTCGGGACAGGCAATTGGCGAGCAGTACTTC CASSYSGQAIGEQYF few TRBV6-5 TRBD1 TRBJ2-7
TGTGCCAGCAGCTCCGACGGCGGGGGAGGTCGGGAGCAGTACTTC CASSSDGGGGREQYF . TRBV5-4 TRBD2 TRBJ2-7
TGCAGTGCTAGAGGGGGCAGAAACCTTTTTTTCGGTCAGCCCCAGCATTTT CSARGGRNLFFGQPQHF . TRBV20-1 . TRBJ1-5
TGTGCCATCGAGGGACAGGGGCTTGGCTACACCTTC CAIEGQGLGYTF few TRBV28 TRBD1 TRBJ1-2
TGCAGTGCTGCTCGGACAGGGCTAGGAAACACCATATATTTT CSAARTGLGNTIYF many TRBV20-1 TRBD1 TRBJ1-3
TGCAGTGCTGGACTAGCGACTAGCACAGATACGCAGTATTTT CSAGLATSTDTQYF . TRBV20-1 TRBD2 TRBJ2-3
TGCGCCAGCAGCCAAGAAGTACATAATTCACCCCTCCACTTT CASSQEVHNSPLHF few TRBV4-3 . TRBJ1-6
TGCGCCAGCAGCTCAGGACAGCCCCAAGAGACCCAGTACTTC CASSSGQPQETQYF . TRBV5-1 . TRBJ2-5
TGTGCCTGGAACAAGGGGGCCATCACAGATACGCAGTATTTT CAWNKGAITDTQYF few TRBV30 TRBD1 TRBJ2-3
TGTGCCAGCAGCTTGGATACAGTCTTGGGAAACATTCAGTACTTC CASSLDTVLGNIQYF many TRBV5-4 . TRBJ2-4
TGTGCCAGCAGTCGGCATCAGGGGAACAGGGGCGATAACAATCAGCCCCAGCATTTT CASSRHQGNRGDNNQPQHF . TRBV6-2/TRBV6-3 TRBD1 TRBJ1-5
TGTGCCAGCAGTTACCAGCGACAGGAGCAGTTCTTC CASSYQRQEQFF few TRBV6-2/TRBV6-3 . TRBJ2-1
TGTGCCAGCAGCCCCGCCGGGACTAGCGGGAGTCTCAATGAGCAGTTCTTC CASSPAGTSGSLNEQFF few TRBV4-2 TRBD2 TRBJ2-1
TGTGCCACCAGCAGGTCTAGGGGCAGGGGGACAAGGGGCAATCAGCCCCAGCATTTT CATSRSRGRGTRGNQPQHF . TRBV15 TRBD1 TRBJ1-5
TGTGCCAGCAGCCCGGCACAGGGAGTTCGCAATGAGCAGTTCTTC CASSPAQGVRNEQFF . TRBV14 . TRBJ2-1
TGCAGCGCCGACTTAGAGCAGGATGTTGGTGGCTACACCTTC CSADLEQDVGGYTF few TRBV29-1 . TRBJ1-2
TGTGCCAGCTCACCCCGGGACGTTATGGCCGATACGCAGTATTTT CASSPRDVMADTQYF . TRBV18 . TRBJ2-3
TGTGCCGTACTGCACAGGGGAAGGCAAGAGACCCAGTACTTC CAVLHRGRQETQYF . TRBV15 TRBD1 TRBJ2-5
TGTGCCAGCAGCCAAGTAACAGGGGAGAATCAGCCCCAGCATTTT CASSQVTGENQPQHF few TRBV4-2 TRBD1 TRBJ1-5
TGTGCCAGCAGTTATTCTGGGGGTAGGAATCAGCCCCAGCATTTT CASSYSGGRNQPQHF . TRBV28 . TRBJ1-5
TGTGCCAGCTCACACCGGGACACAAGGGTCCTTGATGGCTACACCTTC CASSHRDTRVLDGYTF . TRBV18 . TRBJ1-2
TGTGCCAGCAGTTTGGGACAGGGGCTTAATGAAAAACTGTTTTTT CASSLGQGLNEKLFF many TRBV6-5 TRBD1 TRBJ1-4
TGCAGCGTTGAGTCGGGGGGCCGAGAGACCCAGTACTTC CSVESGGRETQYF . TRBV29-1 . TRBJ2-5
TGTGCCAGCAGTGACGAGGGGGTTACTGAAGCTTTCTTT CASSDEGVTEAFF . TRBV2 . TRBJ1-1
TGTGCCAGCAGCACGACAGGCCCTAGCTATGGCTACACCTTC CASSTTGPSYGYTF . TRBV7-2 . TRBJ1-2